This TCR beta chain is drawn from a study of cytomegalovirus exposure and HLA in healthy donors. General study points: Reported performance of the classifier showed diagnosis of cytomegalovirus status with high specificity and sensitivity.

A note on this clone: The antigen is unknown.

The V and J ends lost 4 bases and 7 bases, in that order; junction bases with no gene match: 2. The CDR3 is 14 amino acids. Germline CDR1 reads MNHNS; CDR2 reads SASEGT. Sequenced by immunoSEQ multiplex PCR; TCRdb stores in-frame clones only, minus some. The data show fewer than 200,000 clones, approximately 89% seen once. The sequence was collected from a man aged 25-45 years in good health and CMV-seropositive. Sequencing was carried out using PBMCs. The chain links TRBV6-1 to TRBJ2-1; 12 bases are a match to TRBD2. CDR3 sequence reads: CASSASGRGNEQFF. The CDR3 DNA reads as TGTGCCAGCAGTGCTAGCGGGAGGGGGAATGAGCAGTTCTTC.